This section outlines one T cell receptor beta chain sequence together with its context. Its antigen is as yet unknown. CDR1 and CDR2 (germline): SGHTA, FQGNSA. This CDR3 spans 13 amino acids. Trimming left V 7 bases short and J 10 bases short, with 17 bases between. The sample is drawn from a study of CD8+CD57+ T cells in acquired aplastic anemia. For the study at large: The study obtained an average of roughly 2.9 ug of DNA from sorted CD4+ and CD8+ cells. Points from the study as a whole: Sharing between patients and controls was observed for twenty-nine CD8+ CDR3 sequences.

In patients chosen for sequencing, flow cytometry had shown CD8+CD57+ cell expansion. The cohort consisted entirely of patients having severe acquired aplastic anemia. CDR3 and TCR beta VDJ profiling relied on a genomic DNA template. TCRdb re-analysed the reads in MiXCR, keeping a single row per CDR3 protein. The table has 200,000 to 250,000 distinct CDR3 sequences, 50% to 70% seen once. The rearrangement joins TRBV7-2 to TRBJ2-1; possible D gene TRBD2, 6 bases. Sequenced sample: sorted CD4+, CD8+, or CD8+CD57+ T cells (not recorded which) from PBMCs. This receptor was obtained from a human donor with aplastic anemia. The CDR3, as DNA: TGTGCCAGCAATCCCCAGGGACTCCTCGAGCAGTTCTTC. Translating it yields CASNPQGLLEQFF.